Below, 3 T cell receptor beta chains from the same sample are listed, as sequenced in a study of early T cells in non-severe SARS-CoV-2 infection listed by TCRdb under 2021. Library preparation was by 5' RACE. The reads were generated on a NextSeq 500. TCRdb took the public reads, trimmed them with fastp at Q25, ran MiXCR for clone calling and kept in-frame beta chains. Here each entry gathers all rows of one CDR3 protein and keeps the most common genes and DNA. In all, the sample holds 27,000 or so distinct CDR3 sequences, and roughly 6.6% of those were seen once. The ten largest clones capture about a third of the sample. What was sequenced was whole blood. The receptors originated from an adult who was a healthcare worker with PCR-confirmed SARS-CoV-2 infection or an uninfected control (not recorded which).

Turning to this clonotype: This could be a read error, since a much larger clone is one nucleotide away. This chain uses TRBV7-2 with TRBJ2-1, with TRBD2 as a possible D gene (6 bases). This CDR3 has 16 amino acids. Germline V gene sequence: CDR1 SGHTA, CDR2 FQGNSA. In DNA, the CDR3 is TGTGCCAGCATCTTAGCGTACGGGAGAGCGGGTAATGAGCAGTTCTTC. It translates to CASILAYGRAGNEQFF.

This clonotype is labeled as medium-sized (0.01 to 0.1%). CDR3: CASSPWASGVSYNEQFF. The CDR3 DNA reads as TGTGCCAGCAGCCCATGGGCTAGCGGAGTCTCCTACAATGAGCAGTTCTTC. The V gene is TRBV11-3, the J gene TRBJ2-1; TRBD2 matches 7 bases. CDR1 is SGHNT and CDR2 is YENEEA in the germline V gene. The junction had 10 bases not matched to a gene; V was cut back by 5 bases and J by 0 bases. CDR3 length: 17 amino acids. The full variable domain, rest sourced from reference TRBV11-3 and TRBJ2-1, is EAGVVQSPRYKIIEKKQPVAFWCNPISGHNTLYWYLQNLGQGPELLIRYENEEAVDDSQLPKDRFSAERLKGVDSTLKIQPAELGDSAVYLCASSPWASGVSYNEQFFGPGTRLTVL.

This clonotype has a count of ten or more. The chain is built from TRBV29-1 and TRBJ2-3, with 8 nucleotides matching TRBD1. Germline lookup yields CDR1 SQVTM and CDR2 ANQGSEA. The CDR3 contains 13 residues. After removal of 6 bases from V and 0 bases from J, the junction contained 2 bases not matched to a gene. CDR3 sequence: CSVTGVSTDTQYF. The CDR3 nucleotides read TGCAGCGTGACAGGGGTCAGCACAGATACGCAGTATTTT.